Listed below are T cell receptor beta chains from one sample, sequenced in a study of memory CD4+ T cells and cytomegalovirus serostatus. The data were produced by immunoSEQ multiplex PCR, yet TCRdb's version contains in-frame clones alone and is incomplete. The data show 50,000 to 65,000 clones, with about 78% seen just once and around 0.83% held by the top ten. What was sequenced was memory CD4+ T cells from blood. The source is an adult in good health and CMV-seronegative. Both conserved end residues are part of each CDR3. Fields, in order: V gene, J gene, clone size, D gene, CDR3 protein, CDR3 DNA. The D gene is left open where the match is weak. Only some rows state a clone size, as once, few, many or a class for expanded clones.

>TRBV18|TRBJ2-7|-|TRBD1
CASSLGQPGTAYEQYF
TGTGCCAGCTCACTCGGGCAACCGGGGACAGCCTACGAGCAGTACTTC
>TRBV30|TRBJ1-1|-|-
CAWSRPYRASGVEAFF
TGTGCCTGGAGTCGACCTTACAGGGCGTCGGGGGTTGAAGCTTTCTTT
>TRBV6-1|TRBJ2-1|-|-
CASGRALYNEQFF
TGTGCCAGCGGCAGGGCCCTCTACAATGAGCAGTTCTTC
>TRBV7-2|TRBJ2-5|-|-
CASSLPGIFQETQYF
TGTGCCAGCAGCTTACCGGGGATCTTTCAAGAGACCCAGTACTTC
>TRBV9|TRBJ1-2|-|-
CASSGALGPGDYGYTF
TGTGCCAGCAGCGGAGCGTTGGGACCCGGGGACTATGGCTACACCTTC
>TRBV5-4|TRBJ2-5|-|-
CASSSKSDRKETQYF
TGTGCCAGCAGCTCGAAATCGGACAGAAAAGAGACCCAGTACTTC
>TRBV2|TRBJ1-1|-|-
CASSYVQGNTEAFF
TGTGCCAGCAGCTACGTCCAGGGGAACACTGAAGCTTTCTTT
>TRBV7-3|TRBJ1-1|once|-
CASSLTRQNTEAFF
TGTGCCAGCAGCTTAACAAGGCAGAACACTGAAGCTTTCTTT
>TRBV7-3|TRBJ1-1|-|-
CASSLNGVNTEAFF
TGTGCCAGCAGCTTAAATGGGGTGAACACTGAAGCTTTCTTT
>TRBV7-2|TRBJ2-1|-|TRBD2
CASSLKRGVGEQFF
TGTGCCAGCAGCTTAAAGCGGGGGGTGGGTGAGCAGTTCTTC
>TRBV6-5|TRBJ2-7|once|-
CASSLHRVSYEQYF
TGTGCCAGCAGTTTACACAGGGTCTCCTACGAGCAGTACTTC
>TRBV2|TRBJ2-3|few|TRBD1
CASTIGQGAIGGTQYF
TGTGCCAGCACCATAGGACAGGGGGCTATTGGAGGTACGCAGTATTTT
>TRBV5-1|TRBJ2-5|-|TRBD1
CASSLEGQGQGETQYF
TGCGCCAGCAGCTTGGAGGGACAGGGTCAGGGAGAGACCCAGTACTTC
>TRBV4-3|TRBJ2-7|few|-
CASSQLIYREQYF
TGCGCCAGCAGCCAACTTATCTATAGGGAGCAGTACTTC
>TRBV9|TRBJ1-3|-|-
CASSVGSGIGGNTIYF
TGTGCCAGCAGCGTAGGAAGTGGAATCGGTGGAAACACCATATATTTT